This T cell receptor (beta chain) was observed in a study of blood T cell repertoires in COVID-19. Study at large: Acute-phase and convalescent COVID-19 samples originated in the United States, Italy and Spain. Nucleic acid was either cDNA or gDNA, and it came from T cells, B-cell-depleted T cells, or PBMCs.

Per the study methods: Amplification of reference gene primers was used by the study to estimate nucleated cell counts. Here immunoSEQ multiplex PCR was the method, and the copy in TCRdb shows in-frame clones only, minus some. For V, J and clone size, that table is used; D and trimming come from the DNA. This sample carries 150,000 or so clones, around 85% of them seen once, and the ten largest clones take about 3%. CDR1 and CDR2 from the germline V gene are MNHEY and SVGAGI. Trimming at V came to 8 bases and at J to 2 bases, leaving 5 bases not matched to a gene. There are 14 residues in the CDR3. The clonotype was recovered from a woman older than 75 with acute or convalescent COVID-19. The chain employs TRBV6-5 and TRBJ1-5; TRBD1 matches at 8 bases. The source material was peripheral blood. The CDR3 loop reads CASADRGRNQPQHF. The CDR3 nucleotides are TGTGCCAGCGCTGACAGGGGCCGCAATCAGCCCCAGCATTTT.